The present entry profiles one T cell receptor (beta chain) with its context. Its antigen is still unknown. Germline V CDR1 and CDR2: LNHDA, SQIVND (reference sequence). Trimming took 1 base from V and 3 from J, leaving 13 bases between them. The CDR3 loop spans 15 amino acids. This entry belongs to a study of PD-1 blockade in classical Hodgkin lymphoma. Overall study context: With a 2-week interval, patients received intravenous nivolumab at 3 mg/kg. Study-level results: Diversity similar to that of newly diagnosed patients was seen at baseline in complete responders. Significantly greater TCR diversity emerged by C4D1 in CD4+ cells but not CD8+ cells.

The assay was immunoSEQ multiplex PCR, and TCRdb's table has in-frame clones only and misses some. The table has tens of thousands of clones, roughly 85% seen once; the top ten hold less than 9%. Time point meaning: cycle 4 day 1 (C4D1), after more than five weeks of nivolumab. In every patient, relapse followed autologous stem cell transplantation, while exposure to brentuximab vedotin differed. The sample in question was peripheral blood mononuclear cells (PBMCs), obtained before the fourth cycle of nivolumab. The receptor was derived from a human donor with classical Hodgkin lymphoma. This chain joins TRBV19 and TRBJ2-7; D is possibly TRBD1 (6 bases). CDR3 sequence reads: CASSIVQGTYYEQYF. The DNA for the CDR3 is TGTGCCAGTAGTATAGTGCAGGGGACGTACTACGAGCAGTACTTC.